This TCR beta chain is from a study of T cells after yellow fever vaccination. Broader study findings: Post-booster repertoires again held most primary-vaccination clones (approximately 96% CD4, roughly 89% CD8).

Points on this clonotype: Its antigen is not identified.

TCRdb reprocessed the 5' RACE reads with MiXCR, giving one entry per CDR3 protein. The table lists approximately 250,000 distinct CDR3 sequences, about 5.2% of them singletons. The sequence was obtained from a man between 18 and 29 years old who received the YFV17D yellow fever vaccine. The material sequenced was CD4+ T cells sorted from PBMCs, taken on the day of the yellow fever booster vaccination.

CDR3 nucleotide sequence: TGTGCCAGCAGCGCCGGCCGCGCTAACTATGGCTACACCTTC. Residues: CASSAGRANYGYTF. This sequence joins TRBV7-2 and TRBJ1-2, with D uncertain. The germline V and J ends were trimmed by 5 bases and 0 bases, with 10 bases remaining between them. The V gene's germline CDR1 is SGHTA and CDR2 FQGNSA. The CDR3 runs 14 residues.